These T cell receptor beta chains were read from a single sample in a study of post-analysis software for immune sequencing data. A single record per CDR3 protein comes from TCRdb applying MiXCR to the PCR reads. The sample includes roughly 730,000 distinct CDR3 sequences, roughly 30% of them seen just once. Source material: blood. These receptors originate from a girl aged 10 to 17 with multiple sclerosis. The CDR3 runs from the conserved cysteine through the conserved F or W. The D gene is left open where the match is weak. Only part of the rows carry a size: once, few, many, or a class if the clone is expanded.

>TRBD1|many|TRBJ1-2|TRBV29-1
TGCAGCGTTGAATCAGGCAGGGGGCGATCTGATGGCTACACCTTC
CSVESGRGRSDGYTF
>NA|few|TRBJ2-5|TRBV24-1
TGTGCCACCAGTGAAAACGACCGGGCGGAGGAGACCCAGTACTTC
CATSENDRAEETQYF
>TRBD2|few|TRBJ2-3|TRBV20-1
TGCAGTGCTGGGGGGGCGACTAGCGGGGGCGGAGATACGCAGTATTTT
CSAGGATSGGGDTQYF
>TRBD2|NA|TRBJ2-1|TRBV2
TGTGCCAGCAGTGAAAACCTCAGGAGCGGGGGAGGCAATGAGCAGTTCTTC
CASSENLRSGGGNEQFF
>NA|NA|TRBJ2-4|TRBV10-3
TGTGCCATCTCAGACCCCTTAGCCAAAAACATTCAGTACTTC
CAISDPLAKNIQYF
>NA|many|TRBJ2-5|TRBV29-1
TGCAGCGTTGAGCAGGGTTTTCAAGAGACCCAGTACTTC
CSVEQGFQETQYF
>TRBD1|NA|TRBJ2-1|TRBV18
TGTGCCAGCTCACCATTAGGAACAGGGGCTGGTGAGCAGTTCTTC
CASSPLGTGAGEQFF
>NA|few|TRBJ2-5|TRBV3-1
TGTGCCAGCAGCCGCGGGTACCAAGAGACCCAGTACTTC
CASSRGYQETQYF
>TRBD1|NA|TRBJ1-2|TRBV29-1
TGCAGCGTTGACGGACAGGGTTGGAGTGGCTACACCTTC
CSVDGQGWSGYTF
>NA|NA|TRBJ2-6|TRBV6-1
TGTGCCAGCAACAACGGAGGGTCCCGCTCTGGGGCCAACGTCCTGACTTTC
CASNNGGSRSGANVLTF
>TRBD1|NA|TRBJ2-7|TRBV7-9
TGTGCCAGCAGCACGCAGGGGGCCATCTACGAGCAGTACTTC
CASSTQGAIYEQYF
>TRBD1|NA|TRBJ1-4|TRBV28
TGTGCCAGCAACCCAGAGGGGGCTGTTAATGAAAAACTGTTTTTT
CASNPEGAVNEKLFF
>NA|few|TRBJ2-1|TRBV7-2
TGTGCCAGCAGCTTACTTGGGGGGCATCAGTTCTTC
CASSLLGGHQFF
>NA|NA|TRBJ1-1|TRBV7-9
TGTGCCAGCAGCCCCACCGCTGGAGGGGCCACTGAAGCTTTCTTT
CASSPTAGGATEAFF
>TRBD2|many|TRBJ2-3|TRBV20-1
TGCAGTGCTCCTGCCGGGGCTAGCGGGGGGGCGGATGGCACAGATACGCAGTATTTT
CSAPAGASGGADGTDTQYF
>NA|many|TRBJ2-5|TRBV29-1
TGCAGCACTGCTTGGGGGCAAGAGACCCAGTACTTC
CSTAWGQETQYF
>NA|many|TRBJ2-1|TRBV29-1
TGCAGCGTTGAGTCAGGGCTGGGGCAGTTCTTC
CSVESGLGQFF
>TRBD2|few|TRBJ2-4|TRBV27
TGTGCCAGCAGTGCGACTAGCTCGGGAAACATTCAGTACTTC
CASSATSSGNIQYF
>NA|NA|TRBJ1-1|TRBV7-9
TGTGCCAGCAGTCATCAATACACTGAAGCTTTCTTT
CASSHQYTEAFF
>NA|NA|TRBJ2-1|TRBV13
TGTGCCAGCAGCTTTGGACCCTCCGGGAGTGAGCAGTTCTTC
CASSFGPSGSEQFF
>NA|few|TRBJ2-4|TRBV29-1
TGCAGCGTTGAGAGGTTCAAGGGGTCGGCCAAAAACATTCAGTACTTC
CSVERFKGSAKNIQYF
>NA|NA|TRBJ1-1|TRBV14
TGTGCCAGCAGCCTCGTAGATCAGGGCGCCAGCACTGAAGCTTTCTTT
CASSLVDQGASTEAFF
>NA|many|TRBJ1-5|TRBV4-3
TGCGCCAGCAGCCTGGGATTTAATCAGCCCCAGCATTTT
CASSLGFNQPQHF
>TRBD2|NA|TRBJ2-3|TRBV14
TGTGCCAGCAGCCAAGATTGGAGCGGGAGGGGCACAGATACGCAGTATTTT
CASSQDWSGRGTDTQYF
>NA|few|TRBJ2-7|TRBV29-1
TGCGGAGTTCTTGGGGGGCCCTACGAGCAGTACTTC
CGVLGGPYEQYF
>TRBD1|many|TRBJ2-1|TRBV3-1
TGTGCCAGCAGCCGACAGGGACGGAATGAGCAGTTCTTC
CASSRQGRNEQFF
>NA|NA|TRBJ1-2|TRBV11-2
TGTGCCAGCAGCAACACCGGGACCTATGGCTACACCTTC
CASSNTGTYGYTF
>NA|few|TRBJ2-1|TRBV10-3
TGTGCATCGCGCCAGAGACTAAGCGATGAGCAGTTCTTC
CASRQRLSDEQFF
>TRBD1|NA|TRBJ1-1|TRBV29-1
TGCAGCGTGCGACAGGGGATGAACACTGAAGCTTTCTTT
CSVRQGMNTEAFF
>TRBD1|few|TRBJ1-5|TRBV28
TGTGCCAGCACCACAGGGGACCTCAATCAGCCCCAGCATTTT
CASTTGDLNQPQHF
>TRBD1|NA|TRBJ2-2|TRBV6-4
TGTGCCAGCAGTGGGACAGGGTTGATCGGTTGGCTGTTTTTT
CASSGTGLIGWLFF